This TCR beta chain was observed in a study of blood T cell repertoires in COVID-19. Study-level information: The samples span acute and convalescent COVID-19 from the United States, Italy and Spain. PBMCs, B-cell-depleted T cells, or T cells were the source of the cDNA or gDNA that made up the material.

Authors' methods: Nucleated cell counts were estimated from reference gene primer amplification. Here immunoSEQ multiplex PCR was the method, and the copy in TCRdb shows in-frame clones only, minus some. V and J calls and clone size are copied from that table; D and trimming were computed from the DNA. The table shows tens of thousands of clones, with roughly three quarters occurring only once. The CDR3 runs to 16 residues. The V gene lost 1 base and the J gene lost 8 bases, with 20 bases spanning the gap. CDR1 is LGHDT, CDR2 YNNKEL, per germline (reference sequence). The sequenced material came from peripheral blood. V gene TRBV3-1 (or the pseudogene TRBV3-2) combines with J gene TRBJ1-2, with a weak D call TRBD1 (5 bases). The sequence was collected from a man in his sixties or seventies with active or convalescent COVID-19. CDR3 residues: CASSQVMGGRVGGYTF. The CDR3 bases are TGTGCCAGCAGCCAAGTTATGGGTGGCAGGGTGGGCGGCTACACCTTC.